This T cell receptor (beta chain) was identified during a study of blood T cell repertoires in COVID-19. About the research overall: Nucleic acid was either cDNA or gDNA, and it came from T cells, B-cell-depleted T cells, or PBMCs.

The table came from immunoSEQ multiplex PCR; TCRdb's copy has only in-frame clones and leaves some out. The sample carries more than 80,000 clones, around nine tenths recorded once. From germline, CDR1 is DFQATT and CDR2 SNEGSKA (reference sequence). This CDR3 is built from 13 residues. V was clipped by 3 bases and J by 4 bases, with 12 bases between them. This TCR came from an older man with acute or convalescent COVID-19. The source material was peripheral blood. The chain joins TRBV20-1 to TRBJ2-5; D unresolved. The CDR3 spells CSASKTVGETQYF. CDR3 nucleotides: TGCAGTGCTAGTAAGACTGTGGGAGAGACCCAGTACTTC.